A single sample gave rise to the 21 T cell receptor beta chains below, sequenced in a study of blood T cell repertoires in COVID-19. TCRdb's copy holds only in-frame clones and misses some; the assay was immunoSEQ multiplex PCR. The repertoire consists of some 270,000 clones, with approximately 83% occurring once and the leading ten covering 3.5% to 4.5%. The sample taken for sequencing was PBMCs or T cells enriched from blood (not recorded which). The source is a woman between 25 and 40 years old who had recovered from COVID-19.

The chain joins TRBV24-1 to TRBJ2-3, with unresolved D. This CDR3 is built from 11 residues. Trimming removed 5 bases from V and 5 bases from J, with 4 bases in between. CDR1 and CDR2 from the germline V gene are KGHDR and SFDVKD. CDR3 amino acids: CATSARDTQYF. As DNA, the CDR3 is TGTGCCACCAGTGCCAGAGATACGCAGTATTTT.

The rearrangement links TRBV29-1 to TRBJ1-2, with TRBD1 matching over 12 bases. With V trimmed by 6 bases and J by 4 bases, 6 bases remained unmatched. CDR3 length: 14 residues. Germline V gene data show CDR1 as SQVTM and CDR2 as ANQGSEA. CDR3 region: CSVGTGGNAYGYTF. The CDR3 coding sequence is TGCAGCGTCGGGACAGGGGGCAACGCCTATGGCTACACCTTC.

This clone was detected once. V and J are TRBV6-5 and TRBJ2-7, with a tentative D call TRBD2 (6 bases). The germline V gene encodes CDR1 MNHEY and CDR2 SVGAGI. The germline V and J ends were trimmed by 0 bases and 3 bases, with 9 bases remaining between them. The CDR3 consists of 14 residues. In nucleotides, the CDR3 is TGTGCCAGCAGTTACTCTGGTAGCGGCTACGAGCAGTACTTC. Amino acids: CASSYSGSGYEQYF.

The rearrangement uses TRBV5-4 and TRBJ2-1; no firm D call. CDR3 length: 14 residues. V was cut by 3 bases and J by 2 bases, with 9 bases left in between. CDR1 is SGHNT, CDR2 YYREEE, per germline (reference sequence). DNA of the CDR3: TGTGCCAGCAGCTCCCTAACCCCCTACAATGAGCAGTTCTTC. Translating it yields CASSSLTPYNEQFF.

This sequence joins TRBV6-5 and TRBJ1-2, with 7 bases fitting TRBD1. The V gene end was trimmed by 2 bases and the J gene end by 2 bases; junction bases not matched to a gene: 5. The CDR3 extends over 15 amino acids. Germline-derived CDR1 and CDR2 are MNHEY and SVGAGI. The CDR3 here is CASSYNPTGNYGYTF. In DNA, the CDR3 is TGTGCCAGCAGTTACAACCCGACAGGGAACTATGGCTACACCTTC.

This clone was observed a single time. The chain joins TRBV19 to TRBJ2-7, with 7 nucleotides matching TRBD2. The junction had 6 bases not matched to a gene; V was cut back by 2 bases and J by 5 bases. The germline CDR1 and CDR2 sequences are LNHDA and SQIVND (reference sequence). The CDR3 runs to 14 residues. The CDR3 sequence: CASSIIAGANEQYF. The CDR3 nucleotides are TGTGCCAGTAGTATAATTGCGGGAGCGAACGAGCAGTACTTC.

A single count supports this clone. The chain uses TRBV7-9 and TRBJ2-2; 9 bases are shared with TRBD2. CDR3 length equals 15 residues. The germline gives CDR1 SEHNR, CDR2 FQNEAQ (reference sequence). V shed 2 bases, J shed 7 bases, and the junction held 5 bases outside the gene matches. The CDR3 bases are TGTGCCAGCAGCTTACGCGGGAGGGCCGTCGGGGAGCTGTTTTTT. It codes for CASSLRGRAVGELFF.

This CDR3 reads CATVVGGLVTNEQFF. The CDR3 region has the DNA TGTGCCACAGTCGTCGGCGGGCTCGTCACCAATGAGCAGTTCTTC. The chain has TRBV19 and TRBJ2-1, with a possible D match to TRBD2 (5 bases). The CDR3 contains 15 residues. Trimming stripped 10 bases from V and 6 bases from J, with 22 bases between. CDR1 is LNHDA and CDR2 is SQIVND in the germline V gene (reference sequence).

The chain has TRBV6-5 and TRBJ1-6; D is unclear. The CDR3 loop spans 16 amino acids. The germline gives CDR1 MNHEY, CDR2 SVGAGI. Deletions cut 4 bases from V and 5 bases from J, with 15 bases between. CDR3 amino acids: CASSSVSLGDNSPLHF. CDR3 sequence (DNA): TGTGCCAGCAGTTCAGTCTCCTTGGGAGATAATTCACCCCTCCACTTT.

V gene TRBV11-2 combines with J gene TRBJ2-7, with D tentatively TRBD2 (6 bases). V was cut by 5 bases and J by 3 bases, with 17 bases left in between. From germline, CDR1 is SGHAT and CDR2 FQNNGV. The CDR3 runs to 15 residues. CDR3 amino acids: CASSTGGGIIYEQYF. The CDR3 nucleotides read TGTGCCAGCAGCACAGGAGGCGGGATTATCTACGAGCAGTACTTC.

The chain links TRBV7-3 to TRBJ2-1; TRBD1 agrees at 9 bases. The CDR3 loop spans 13 amino acids. Per the germline V gene, CDR1 is SGHTA and CDR2 is FQGTGA. Trimming took 4 bases from V and 7 from J; bases not matched to a gene: 2. The chain's CDR3 is CASSSQGANEQFF. CDR3 nucleotide sequence: TGTGCCAGCAGCTCACAGGGGGCGAATGAGCAGTTCTTC. Complete variable domain (other parts from reference TRBV7-3 and TRBJ2-1): GAGVSQTPSNKVTEKGKYVELRCDPISGHTALYWYRQSLGQGPEFLIYFQGTGAADDSGLPNDRFFAVRPEGSVSTLKIQRTERGDSAVYLCASSSQGANEQFFGPGTRLTVL.

The chain recombines TRBV7-9 with TRBJ2-7; the match to TRBD2 covers 11 bases. The V gene end was trimmed by 2 bases and the J gene end by 3 bases; junction bases not matched to a gene: 3. CDR3 length: 15 residues. CDR1 SEHNR and CDR2 FQNEAQ come from the germline V gene (reference sequence). The CDR3 spells CASSLLAGGLYEQYF. As DNA, the CDR3 is TGTGCCAGCAGCTTATTAGCGGGGGGGCTCTACGAGCAGTACTTC. The full variable domain, with the rest looked up from reference TRBV7-9 and TRBJ2-7, is DTGVSQNPRHKITKRGQNVTFRCDPISEHNRLYWYRQTLGQGPEFLTYFQNEAQLEKSRLLSDRFSAERPKGSFSTLEIQRTEQGDSAMYLCASSLLAGGLYEQYFGPGTRLTVT.

DNA of the CDR3: TGTGCCAGCGGTTATAATTTCGACGAGCAGTACTTC. Protein sequence: CASGYNFDEQYF. The chain carries TRBV27 and TRBJ2-7, with D unclear. CDR3 size: 12 residues. Germline V gene data show CDR1 as MNHEY and CDR2 as SMNVEV (reference sequence). The V end was cut by 8 bases, the J end by 5 bases, with 13 bases between.

The V and J genes are TRBV5-8 and TRBJ2-2; D perhaps matches TRBD1 (5 bases). The CDR3 extends over 16 amino acids. V was clipped by 4 bases and J by 2 bases, with 15 bases between them. Germline V CDR1 and CDR2: SGHTS, YDEGEE. In DNA, the CDR3 is TGTGCCAGCAGCGGACATACCTGGGCCAACACCGGGGAGCTGTTTTTT. Its translation is CASSGHTWANTGELFF.

The chain is built from TRBV2 and TRBJ1-1; 10 positions agree with TRBD1. Germline V gene sequence: CDR1 SNHLY, CDR2 FYNNEI. The CDR3 loop spans 16 amino acids. Trimming took 7 bases from V and 1 from J; bases not matched to a gene: 9. The CDR3 here is CASTEPRTGGNTEAFF. The CDR3 coding sequence is TGTGCCAGCACCGAACCCAGGACAGGGGGGAACACTGAAGCTTTCTTT.

The chain joins TRBV27 to TRBJ1-2, with a possible D match to TRBD1 (6 bases). V gave up 7 bases and J gave up 7 bases, with 19 bases separating them. CDR1 is MNHEY and CDR2 is SMNVEV in the germline V gene (reference sequence). This CDR3 comprises 14 residues. The CDR3 protein is CASTRDMNLGGYTF. The CDR3 DNA sequence: TGTGCCAGCACCAGGGACATGAACTTAGGTGGCTACACCTTC.

The chain recombines TRBV18 with TRBJ2-7, with D perhaps TRBD1 (6 bases). CDR1 and CDR2 from the germline V gene are KGHSH and LQKENI. This CDR3 contains 15 residues. Trimming took off 3 bases at V and 3 bases at J, with 15 bases between the two ends. CDR3 residues: CASSPTRQEHYEQYF. Written as DNA, the CDR3 is TGTGCCAGCTCACCGACTCGACAGGAGCACTACGAGCAGTACTTC.

The chain carries TRBV11-2 and TRBJ1-3; D may be TRBD1 (5 bases). The CDR3 consists of 15 residues. CDR1 and CDR2 (germline): SGHAT, FQNNGV. V was shortened by 1 base and J by 2 bases, with 9 bases between the two germline ends. The CDR3 here is CASSLVSGAGNTIYF. The CDR3 coding sequence is TGTGCCAGCAGCTTAGTATCGGGGGCTGGAAACACCATATATTTT.

V usage is TRBV2 and J usage is TRBJ2-3, with D possibly being TRBD1 (6 bases). V was pared by 4 bases and J by 5 bases, with 13 bases between. The germline V gene encodes CDR1 SNHLY and CDR2 FYNNEI. The length of the CDR3 is 14 residues. This CDR3 is CASSASYREDTQYF. The CDR3, as DNA: TGTGCCAGCAGTGCGTCCTACAGGGAAGATACGCAGTATTTT.

V is TRBV5-1 and J is TRBJ2-7; 7 bases line up with TRBD1. Germline-derived CDR1 and CDR2 are SGHRS and YFSETQ. Trimming cost V 0 bases and J 5 bases; bases outside gene matches: 11. The CDR3 is made up of 16 amino acids. The CDR3 DNA reads TGCGCCAGCAGCTTGGCGGTAACAGGGGTGAAAAACGAGCAGTACTTC. Residues: CASSLAVTGVKNEQYF.

This chain joins TRBV4-2 and TRBJ1-2, with 7 bases matching TRBD1. The J segment lost 4 bases and the V segment lost 4 bases, leaving 6 bases of the junction unmatched. Germline V gives CDR1 LGHNA, CDR2 YNFKEQ. The CDR3 loop spans 14 amino acids. Written as DNA, the CDR3 is TGTGCCAGCAGCCCCGAACAGGGGATCTATGGCTACACCTTC. It yields the protein CASSPEQGIYGYTF.